A single sample gave rise to the 5 T cell receptor beta chains below, sequenced in a study of beta chain features in type 1 diabetes. The authors reverse transcribed all of the isolated RNA, so sequencing captured expressed TCRB transcripts. This table comes from immunoSEQ multiplex PCR, and its TCRdb copy is limited to in-frame clones, with some not included. There are 500,000 to 850,000 clones in the sample; more than 12% occur only once, and 0.035% to 0.045% lies in the top ten. Which antigens these TCRs recognize remains unknown. Overall study results and limits: Within each of all four CD4+ subsets, Type 1 diabetes patients had TCRB CDR3s that were moderately but significantly shorter.

What was sequenced was naive CD4+ T cells from blood. The receptors come from a man aged 18-30 years with type 1 diabetes.

CDR3 region: CSVEMSAKLFF. The CDR3, as DNA: TGCAGCGTTGAAATGTCCGCCAAGCTGTTTTTT. The V call is TRBV29-1, the J call TRBJ1-4; D gene uncertain. Germline CDR1 is SQVTM and CDR2 is ANQGSEA. V was trimmed by 2 bases and J by 14 bases, leaving 12 bases between them. CDR3 length equals 11 residues.

There are a few counts of this clone. The J gene is TRBJ1-4, the V gene TRBV30; D possibly corresponds to TRBD1 (6 bases). Trimming stripped 0 bases from V and 5 bases from J, with 19 bases between. The CDR3 is 17 residues long. The germline gives CDR1 GTSNPN, CDR2 SVGIG (reference sequence). As DNA, the CDR3 is TGTGCCTGGAGTGTCTACAGGGCAATAGTTTACAATGAAAAACTGTTTTTT. Encoded protein: CAWSVYRAIVYNEKLFF.

This clone was detected only a few times. The chain combines TRBV5-6 with TRBJ1-2, with a possible D match to TRBD1 (6 bases). Trimming removed 4 bases from V and 9 bases from J, with 16 bases in between. Per germline, CDR1 SGHDT and CDR2 YYEEEE. The CDR3 is 13 residues long. CDR3 loop: CASSGTDSLRYTF. The CDR3 region has the DNA TGTGCCAGCAGCGGTACGGACAGCCTGCGCTACACCTTC.

The chain links TRBV18 to TRBJ2-1; D not resolved. Germline CDR1 KGHSH, CDR2 LQKENI. The CDR3 contains 11 residues. V was pared by 8 bases and J by 6 bases, with 8 bases between. The CDR3 sequence: CASARGNEQFF. The CDR3 nucleotides are TGTGCCAGCGCTAGAGGCAATGAGCAGTTCTTC.

This rearrangement joins TRBV19 to TRBJ2-7; no firm D call. CDR1 and CDR2 from the germline V gene are LNHDA and SQIVND (reference sequence). Trimming pared 3 bases from V and 3 bases from J, leaving 12 bases between. The CDR3 is 14 residues long. The CDR3 DNA sequence: TGTGCCAGTAGTATTTATGGCAGTCTCTACGAGCAGTACTTC. This codes for CASSIYGSLYEQYF.